The entry that follows covers one T cell receptor beta chain sequence. Its antigen is unknown. The sample belongs to a study of post-analysis software for immune sequencing data. Study outcomes and limitations: In patients, TRBV5-6, TRBV5-1 and TRBV20-1 belonged to about five TRBV segments found more frequently than in controls. Multiple sclerosis patients showed significantly lower normalized Chao1 diversity than controls did.

The CDR3 contains 15 residues. Trimming removed 5 bases at V and 2 bases at J, with 13 bases between. Germline values: CDR1 PRHDT, CDR2 FYEKMQ (reference sequence). Presence of unique molecular identifiers characterized the TCR beta cDNA libraries. Input populations of roughly 0.85 to 11 million T cells gave rise to hundreds of thousands of cDNA molecules. Each CDR3 protein gets one entry after TCRdb re-called the PCR reads with MiXCR. The table records hundreds of thousands of distinct CDR3 sequences, 25% to 30% of them present only once. The V call is TRBV13, the J call TRBJ2-1; D not certain. Material: blood. The sequence derives from a girl aged 10-17 years with multiple sclerosis. CDR3 in DNA: TGTGCCAGCAGCCGCGCGACTTCCCCCTACAATGAGCAGTTCTTC. Its translation: CASSRATSPYNEQFF.